A single sample gave rise to the 14 T cell receptor beta chains below, sequenced in a study of CD8 T cells in ankylosing spondylitis (dated by TCRdb to about 2017). Points the paper makes about the study in general: A TCR beta motif made up of seven or eight highly homologous amino acid variants appeared to be characteristic of blood from ankylosing spondylitis patients.

Their antigens are not known. Library preparation was by 5' RACE. The instrument given in TCRdb is Illumina HiSeq 2500. The raw public reads went through TCRdb reprocessing: fastp at Q25, MiXCR clone calling, in-frame beta chains kept. Every CDR3 protein is listed once, alongside the most common genes and DNA of its rows. Here the sample has hundreds of thousands of distinct CDR3 sequences; roughly 27% occur a single time. About 0.9% of the sample belongs to the ten largest clones. Sequencing used blood, either unsorted or a sorted T cell fraction (not recorded which). These receptors were taken from a male donor with ankylosing spondylitis.

This clonotype was seen a handful of times. At one end, the junction sequence differs from germline, possibly due to a read error. The chain couples TRBV12-3 or TRBV12-4 to TRBJ1-2; D is unclear. The CDR3 totals 12 residues. The CDR3 sequence is CASSPPQSFTRF. For the CDR3, the DNA is TGTGCCAGCAGCCCTCCCCAGAGCTTCACTCGCTTC.

V is TRBV30 and J is TRBJ2-1; 9 nucleotides agree with TRBD1. The germline V gene encodes CDR1 GTSNPN and CDR2 SVGIG (reference sequence). The CDR3 has 12 residues. Trimming took 2 bases from V and 15 from J; bases not matched to a gene: 8. CDR3 residues: CAWSRGTGSRFF. CDR3 nucleotide sequence: TGTGCCTGGAGTCGCGGGACAGGGAGCAGGTTCTTC. The variable domain in full, with the rest retrieved from reference TRBV30 and TRBJ2-1, is SQTIHQWPATLVQPVGSPLSLECTVEGTSNPNLYWYRQAAGRGLQLLFYSVGIGQISSEVPQNLSASRPQDRQFILSSKKLLLSDSGFYLCAWSRGTGSRFFGPGTRLTVL.

This clonotype has a handful of counts. This chain links TRBV12-3 or TRBV12-4 with TRBJ1-5; tentative D call: TRBD1 (5 bases). The V end lost 5 bases, the J end lost 2 bases, and 10 bases lay between the germline ends. The CDR3 consists of 14 residues. The CDR3, as DNA: TGTGCCAGCAGTGGGACTTCGGGCAATCAGCCCCAGCATTTT. This codes for CASSGTSGNQPQHF.

The chain is built from TRBV4-1 and TRBJ2-5; 8 bases fit TRBD1. Germline assignment: CDR1 MGHRA and CDR2 YSYEKL. After removal of 1 base from V and 2 bases from J, the junction contained 3 bases not matched to a gene. The CDR3 consists of 15 residues. The CDR3 loop is CASSQADRGQETQYF. The CDR3, as DNA: TGCGCCAGCAGCCAAGCCGACAGGGGTCAAGAGACCCAGTACTTC.

This clonotype appeared a few times. This rearrangement joins TRBV20-1 to TRBJ2-2; perhaps TRBD2 as D (5 bases). The germline V and J ends were trimmed by 6 bases and 1 base, with 9 bases remaining between them. CDR1 and CDR2 (germline): DFQATT, SNEGSKA (reference sequence). The CDR3 covers 13 residues. The DNA for the CDR3 is TGCAGTGCGGTCCGGGAGAACACCGGGGAGCTGTTTTTT. Translating gives CSAVRENTGELFF.

This clonotype was picked up a small number of times. This chain connects TRBV7-2 to TRBJ2-3, with a tentative D call TRBD2 (6 bases). The length of the CDR3 is 15 residues. Germline V gene lookup returns CDR1 SGHTA and CDR2 FQGNSA. The V end was cut by 5 bases, the J end by 3 bases, with 15 bases between. The CDR3 DNA follows: TGTGCCAGCAGCATGGGACTCGCCCGGACAGATACGCAGTATTTT. Amino acid sequence: CASSMGLARTDTQYF.

This clonotype was recorded many times. The V gene is TRBV12-3 or TRBV12-4, the J gene TRBJ1-3; no clear D. Trimming left V 10 bases short and J 4 bases short, with 17 bases between. This CDR3 contains 14 residues. The CDR3 bases are TGTGCCACCCTCCAGGTCGGCGCGGGAAACACCATATATTTT. Protein: CATLQVGAGNTIYF.

In this sample, this clonotype turned up many times. The CDR3 spells CASSPRDEQFF. CDR3 in DNA: TGTGCCAGCAGTCCTAGGGATGAGCAGTTCTTC. The chain is built from TRBV6-6 and TRBJ2-1, with D hard to call. This CDR3 comprises 11 residues. Per germline, CDR1 MNHNY and CDR2 SVGAGI (reference sequence). V was trimmed by 5 bases and J by 8 bases, leaving 7 bases between them.

This rearrangement joins TRBV12-3 or TRBV12-4 to TRBJ1-1; D ambiguous. CDR3 length: 16 amino acids. Trimming took off 7 bases at V and 0 bases at J, with 18 bases between the two ends. CDR3 sequence: CASNQDLIAMNTEAFF. The CDR3 bases are TGTGCCAGCAATCAAGACTTAATAGCTATGAACACTGAAGCTTTCTTT.

V gene TRBV11-2 combines with J gene TRBJ2-1; weak D call: TRBD2 (5 bases). V shed 6 bases and J shed 8 bases, with 17 bases lying between them. CDR1 and CDR2 (germline): SGHAT, FQNNGV. The CDR3 consists of 14 residues. CDR3: CASSPLSGGDEQFF. The CDR3 coding sequence is TGTGCCAGCAGTCCGTTATCAGGAGGCGATGAGCAGTTCTTC.

The J gene is TRBJ2-1, the V gene TRBV20-1; 7 bases fit TRBD2. This CDR3 spans 15 amino acids. Trimming at V came to 3 bases and at J to 1 base, leaving 6 bases not matched to a gene. Germline V CDR1 and CDR2: DFQATT, SNEGSKA (reference sequence). The CDR3 loop is CSASLRELSYNEQFF. CDR3 sequence (DNA): TGCAGTGCTAGTTTGCGGGAGCTTTCCTACAATGAGCAGTTCTTC.

The chain employs TRBV3-1 and TRBJ2-7, with no clear D. The V end was cut by 0 bases, the J end by 6 bases, with 9 bases between. Germline lookup yields CDR1 LGHDT and CDR2 YNNKEL (reference sequence). This CDR3 spans 13 amino acids. For the CDR3, the DNA is TGTGCCAGCAGCCAAGATGTTATGAGCGAGCAGTACTTC. This gives the protein CASSQDVMSEQYF.

The sample holds a few counts of this clonotype. The chain couples TRBV20-1 to TRBJ2-4, with 10 positions matching TRBD1. The CDR3 spans 13 residues. Per germline, CDR1 DFQATT and CDR2 SNEGSKA (reference sequence). The junction had 3 bases not matched to a gene; V was cut back by 6 bases and J by 4 bases. In DNA, the CDR3 is TGCAGTGCCCCGGGACAGGGGAAAAACATTCAGTACTTC. Translated: CSAPGQGKNIQYF.

The chain joins TRBV2 to TRBJ1-1; 7 nucleotides agree with TRBD1. The germline V gene has CDR1 SNHLY and CDR2 FYNNEI. The CDR3 consists of 17 residues. V lost 3 bases to trimming and J lost 1 base; unmatched junction nucleotides: 11. The CDR3 spells CASSDSIWTGENTEAFF. CDR3 nucleotide sequence: TGTGCCAGCAGTGATTCGATTTGGACAGGCGAGAACACTGAAGCTTTCTTT. Drawing the rest from reference TRBV2 and TRBJ1-1, the complete variable domain is EPEVTQTPSHQVTQMGQEVILRCVPISNHLYFYWYRQILGQKVEFLVSFYNNEISEKSEIFDDQFSVERPDGSNFTLKIRSTKLEDSAMYFCASSDSIWTGENTEAFFGQGTRLTVV.